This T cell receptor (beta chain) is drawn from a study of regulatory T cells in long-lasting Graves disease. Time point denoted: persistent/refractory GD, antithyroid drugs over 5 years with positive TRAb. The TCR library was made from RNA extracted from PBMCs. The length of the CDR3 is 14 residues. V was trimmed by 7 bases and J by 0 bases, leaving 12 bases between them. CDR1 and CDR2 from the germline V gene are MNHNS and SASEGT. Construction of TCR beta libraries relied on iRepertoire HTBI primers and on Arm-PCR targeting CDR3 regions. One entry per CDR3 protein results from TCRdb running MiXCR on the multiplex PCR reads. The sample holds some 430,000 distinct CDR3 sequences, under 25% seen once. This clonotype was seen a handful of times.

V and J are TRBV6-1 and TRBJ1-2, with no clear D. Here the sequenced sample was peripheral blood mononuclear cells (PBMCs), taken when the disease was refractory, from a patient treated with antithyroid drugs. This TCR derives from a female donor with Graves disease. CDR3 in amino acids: CASTAAAANYGYTF. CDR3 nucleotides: TGTGCCAGCACAGCGGCGGCAGCTAACTATGGCTACACCTTC.